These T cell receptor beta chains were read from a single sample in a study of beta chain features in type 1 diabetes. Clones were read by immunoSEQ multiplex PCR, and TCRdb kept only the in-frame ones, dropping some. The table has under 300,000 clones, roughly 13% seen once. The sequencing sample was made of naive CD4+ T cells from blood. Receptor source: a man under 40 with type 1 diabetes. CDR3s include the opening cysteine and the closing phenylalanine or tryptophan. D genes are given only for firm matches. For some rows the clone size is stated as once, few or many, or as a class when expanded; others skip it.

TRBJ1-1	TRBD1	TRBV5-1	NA	CASSPGTGATNTEAFF	TGCGCCAGCAGTCCCGGGACAGGAGCGACTAACACTGAAGCTTTCTTT
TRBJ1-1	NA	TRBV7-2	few	CASSLGRQNTEAFF	TGTGCCAGCAGCTTAGGGCGGCAGAACACTGAAGCTTTCTTT
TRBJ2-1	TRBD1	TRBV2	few	CASSESRDRDYNEQFF	TGTGCCAGCAGTGAAAGCCGGGACAGGGACTACAATGAGCAGTTCTTC
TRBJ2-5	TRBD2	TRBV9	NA	CASSEGTSGTQYF	TGTGCCAGCAGCGAAGGGACTAGCGGGACCCAGTACTTC
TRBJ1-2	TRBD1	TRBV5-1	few	CASSIGTGDDGYTF	TGCGCCAGCAGCATAGGGACAGGGGACGATGGCTACACCTTC
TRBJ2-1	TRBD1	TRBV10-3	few	CAISARQGLDFNEQFF	TGTGCCATCAGTGCCCGACAGGGATTGGATTTCAATGAGCAGTTCTTC
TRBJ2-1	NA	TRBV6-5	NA	CASSTYNEQFF	TGTGCCAGCAGTACTTACAATGAGCAGTTCTTC
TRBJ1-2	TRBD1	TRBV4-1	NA	CASSQVPTGNYGYTF	TGCGCCAGCAGCCAAGTTCCGACAGGGAACTATGGCTACACCTTC
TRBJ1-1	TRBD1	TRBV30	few	CASHRGAVTEAFF	TGTGCCTCCCACAGGGGGGCGGTCACTGAAGCTTTCTTT
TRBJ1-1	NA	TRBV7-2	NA	CASSLRGNEAFF	TGTGCCAGCAGCTTACGGGGGAATGAAGCTTTCTTT
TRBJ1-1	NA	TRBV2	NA	CASSAEQNTEAFF	TGTGCCAGCAGTGCAGAACAGAACACTGAAGCTTTCTTT
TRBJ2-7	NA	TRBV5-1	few	CASSLDSLSYEQYF	TGCGCCAGCAGCTTGGACTCGTTATCCTACGAGCAGTACTTC
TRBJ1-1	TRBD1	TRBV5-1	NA	CASRDRAPVNTEAFF	TGCGCCAGCAGGGACAGGGCCCCTGTGAACACTGAAGCTTTCTTT
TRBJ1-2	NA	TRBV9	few	CASSPAGGYTF	TGTGCCAGCAGCCCCGCAGGTGGCTACACCTTC
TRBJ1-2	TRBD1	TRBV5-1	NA	CASSLDGQGDGYTF	TGCGCCAGCAGCTTGGATGGACAGGGTGACGGCTACACCTTC
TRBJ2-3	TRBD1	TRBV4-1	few	CASSQGGQVGRTDTQYF	TGCGCCAGCAGCCAAGGAGGACAGGTAGGGAGAACAGATACGCAGTATTTT
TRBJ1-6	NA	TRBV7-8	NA	CASSLEGGNSPLHF	TGTGCCAGCAGCTTAGAGGGAGGGAATTCACCCCTCCACTTT
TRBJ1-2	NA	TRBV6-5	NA	CASSYSYSGEGYTF	TGTGCCAGCAGTTACTCCTACAGCGGGGAGGGCTACACCTTC
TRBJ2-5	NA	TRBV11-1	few	CASSVNSGAQETQYF	TGTGCCAGCAGCGTAAACTCAGGGGCCCAAGAGACCCAGTACTTC
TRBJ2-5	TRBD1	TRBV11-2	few	CASRQTGGQRETQYF	TGTGCCAGCAGGCAAACAGGGGGCCAGAGGGAGACCCAGTACTTC
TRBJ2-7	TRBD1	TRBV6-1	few	CASSGTGGSYEQYF	TGTGCCAGTAGTGGGACAGGGGGCTCCTACGAGCAGTACTTC
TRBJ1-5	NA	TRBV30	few	CAWRRNVGGGQPQHF	TGTGCCTGGAGACGAAACGTGGGGGGGGGTCAGCCCCAGCATTTT
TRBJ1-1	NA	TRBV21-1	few	CASSARDRWGDTEAFF	TGTGCCAGCAGCGCCCGGGACAGGTGGGGGGACACTGAAGCTTTCTTT
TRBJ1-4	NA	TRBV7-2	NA	CASRFTAGKAELFF	TGTGCCAGCAGGTTCACGGCAGGGAAGGCGGAACTGTTTTTT
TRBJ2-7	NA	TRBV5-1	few	CASSSGGESYEQYF	TGCGCCAGCAGCTCCGGGGGAGAGTCCTACGAGCAGTACTTC
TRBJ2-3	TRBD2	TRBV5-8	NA	CASSPSLLAGKDTQYF	TGTGCCAGCAGCCCAAGCCTACTAGCGGGAAAAGATACGCAGTATTTT
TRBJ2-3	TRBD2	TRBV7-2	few	CASSSGTSTGDTQYF	TGTGCCAGCAGCTCAGGGACTAGCACGGGAGATACGCAGTATTTT
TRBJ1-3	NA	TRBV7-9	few	CASSIVLSGSGNTIYF	TGTGCCAGCAGCATAGTCCTATCGGGCTCTGGAAACACCATATATTTT
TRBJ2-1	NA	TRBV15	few	CATSRAGVANYNEQFF	TGTGCCACCAGCAGAGCAGGGGTAGCGAACTACAATGAGCAGTTCTTC
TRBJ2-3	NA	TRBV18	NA	CASLMTSTDTQYF	TGTGCCAGCTTAATGACTAGCACAGATACGCAGTATTTT
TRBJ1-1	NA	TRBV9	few	CASRPGQPNTEAFF	TGTGCCAGCAGGCCGGGACAACCCAACACTGAAGCTTTCTTT
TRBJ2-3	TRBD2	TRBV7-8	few	CASSGRGLAGGTDTQYF	TGTGCCAGCAGCGGGAGGGGACTAGCGGGAGGAACAGATACGCAGTATTTT
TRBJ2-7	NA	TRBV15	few	CATSRDRGPGQSYEQYF	TGTGCCACCAGCAGAGATAGGGGCCCAGGCCAGTCCTACGAGCAGTACTTC
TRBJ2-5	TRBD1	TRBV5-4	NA	CASSPPGTGRTQYF	TGTGCCAGCAGCCCCCCGGGGACAGGGCGGACCCAGTACTTC
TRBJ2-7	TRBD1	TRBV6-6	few	CASSRFGGQGAEQYF	TGTGCCAGCAGCCGATTCGGGGGTCAGGGGGCCGAGCAGTACTTC
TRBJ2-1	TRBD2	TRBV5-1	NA	CASSLNGRAGDEQFF	TGCGCCAGCAGCTTGAACGGGAGGGCCGGGGATGAGCAGTTCTTC
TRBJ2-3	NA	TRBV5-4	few	CASSLSGSTDTQYF	TGTGCCAGCAGCTTGTCGGGGAGCACAGATACGCAGTATTTT
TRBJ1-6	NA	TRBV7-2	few	CASSPHLDNSPLHF	TGTGCCAGCAGCCCCCACCTAGATAATTCACCCCTCCACTTT
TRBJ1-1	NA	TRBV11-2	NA	CASSLVGGDTEAFF	TGTGCCAGCAGCTTAGTTGGAGGGGACACTGAAGCTTTCTTT
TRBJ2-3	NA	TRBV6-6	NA	CAIRDGGSDTQYF	TGTGCCATCCGTGACGGAGGATCAGATACGCAGTATTTT
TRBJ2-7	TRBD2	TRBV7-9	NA	CASSLAYSGKIYEQYF	TGTGCCAGCAGCTTAGCGTATAGCGGGAAGATCTACGAGCAGTACTTC
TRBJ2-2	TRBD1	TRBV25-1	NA	CASSEYRAGTGGTGELFF	TGTGCCAGCAGTGAATATAGGGCCGGGACAGGGGGCACCGGGGAGCTGTTTTTT
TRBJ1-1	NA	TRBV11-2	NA	CASSAHAYTEAFF	TGTGCCAGCAGCGCCCACGCGTACACTGAAGCTTTCTTT
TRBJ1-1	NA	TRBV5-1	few	CASSSRDSNTEAFF	TGCGCCAGCAGCTCCAGGGATTCGAACACTGAAGCTTTCTTT
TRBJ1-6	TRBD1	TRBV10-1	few	CASSAGQGDNSPLHF	TGCGCCAGCAGTGCCGGACAGGGGGATAATTCACCCCTCCACTTT
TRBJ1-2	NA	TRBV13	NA	CASSLRGGIGYGYTF	TGTGCCAGCAGCCTCCGTGGGGGGATCGGATATGGCTACACCTTC
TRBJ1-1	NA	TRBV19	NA	CASSIWETRTATEAFF	TGTGCCAGTAGTATCTGGGAAACGCGGACAGCTACGGAAGCTTTCTTT
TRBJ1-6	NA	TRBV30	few	CAWSPLFRGRSPLHF	TGTGCCTGGAGTCCGCTTTTCAGGGGAAGGTCACCCCTCCACTTT
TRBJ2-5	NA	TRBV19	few	CASTLGAGRLETQYF	TGTGCCAGTACCTTGGGGGCAGGGCGATTAGAGACCCAGTACTTC
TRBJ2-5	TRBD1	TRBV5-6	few	CASSLVGQGETQYF	TGTGCCAGCAGCTTGGTGGGACAGGGAGAGACCCAGTACTTC
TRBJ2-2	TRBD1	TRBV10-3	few	CAGGDRSSNTGELFF	TGTGCCGGTGGGGACAGATCCTCGAACACCGGGGAGCTGTTTTTT
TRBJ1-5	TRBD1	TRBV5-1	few	CASSLAGTVNQPQHF	TGCGCCAGCAGCTTGGCTGGGACAGTCAATCAGCCCCAGCATTTT
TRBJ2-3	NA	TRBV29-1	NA	CSGGTDTQYF	TGCAGCGGAGGCACAGATACGCAGTATTTT
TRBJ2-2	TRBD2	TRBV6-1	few	CAYAGVSGTGELFF	TGTGCCTATGCGGGGGTTTCAGGCACCGGGGAGCTGTTTTTT
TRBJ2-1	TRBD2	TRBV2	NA	CASSRLAGGLNEQFF	TGTGCCAGCAGTAGACTAGCGGGGGGGCTCAATGAGCAGTTCTTC
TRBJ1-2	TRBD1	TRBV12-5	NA	CASVPRGPKGYTF	TGTGCTAGTGTCCCCAGGGGGCCGAAGGGCTACACCTTC
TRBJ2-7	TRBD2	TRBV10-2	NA	CASSEARIGRGTYEQYF	TGCGCCAGCAGTGAGGCGAGGATAGGGAGGGGTACCTACGAGCAGTACTTC